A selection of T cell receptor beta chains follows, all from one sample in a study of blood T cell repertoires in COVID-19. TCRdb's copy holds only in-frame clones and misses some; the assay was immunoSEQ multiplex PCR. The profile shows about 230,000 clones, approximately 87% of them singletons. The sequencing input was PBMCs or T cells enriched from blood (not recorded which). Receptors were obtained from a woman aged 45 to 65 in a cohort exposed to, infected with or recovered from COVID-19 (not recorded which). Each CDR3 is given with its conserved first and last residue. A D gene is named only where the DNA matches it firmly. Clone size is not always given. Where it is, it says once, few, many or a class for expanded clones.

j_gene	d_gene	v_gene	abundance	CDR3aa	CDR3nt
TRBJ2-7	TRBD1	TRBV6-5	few	CASRNRGDSYEQYF	TGTGCCAGCAGGAACAGGGGGGACTCCTACGAGCAGTACTTC
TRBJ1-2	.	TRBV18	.	CASSPPGRGHGYTF	TGTGCCAGCTCACCACCGGGCAGGGGCCATGGCTACACCTTC
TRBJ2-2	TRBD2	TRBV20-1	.	CSASPIAGTSGGEGTGELFF	TGCAGTGCTAGTCCTATTGCCGGGACTAGCGGGGGGGAGGGCACCGGGGAGCTGTTTTTT
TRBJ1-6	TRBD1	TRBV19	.	CASSTTGTGTLVSPLHF	TGTGCCAGTAGTACAACCGGGACAGGAACCCTTGTCTCACCCCTCCACTTT
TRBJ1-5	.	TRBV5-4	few	CASSQQGFQPQHF	TGTGCCAGCAGCCAACAGGGATTCCAGCCCCAGCATTTT
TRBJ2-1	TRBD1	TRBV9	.	CASSSRDRGNEQFF	TGTGCCAGCAGCTCCCGGGACAGGGGCAATGAGCAGTTCTTC
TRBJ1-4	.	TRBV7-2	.	CASSPETASTNEKLFF	TGTGCCAGCAGCCCAGAAACAGCCTCAACTAATGAAAAACTGTTTTTT
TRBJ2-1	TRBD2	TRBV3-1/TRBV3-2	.	CASSQVWRGEGTYNEQFF	TGTGCCAGCAGCCAAGTCTGGCGGGGGGAGGGTACCTACAATGAGCAGTTCTTC
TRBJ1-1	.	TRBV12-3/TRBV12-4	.	CASSSSGTEAFF	TGTGCCAGCAGTTCGTCGGGCACTGAAGCTTTCTTT
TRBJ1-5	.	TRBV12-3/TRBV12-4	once	CASSGGSNQPQHF	TGTGCCAGCAGCGGGGGAAGCAATCAGCCCCAGCATTTT
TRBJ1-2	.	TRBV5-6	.	CASSLAGYGYTF	TGTGCCAGCAGCTTGGCCGGCTATGGCTACACCTTC
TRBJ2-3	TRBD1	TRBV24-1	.	CATSDRTGGTDTQYF	TGTGCCACCAGTGATAGGACAGGAGGCACAGATACGCAGTATTTT
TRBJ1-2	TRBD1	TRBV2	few	CASRRTGEGYTF	TGTGCCAGCAGGCGGACAGGGGAAGGCTACACCTTC
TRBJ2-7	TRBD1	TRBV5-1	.	CASSLAPGQHYEQYF	TGCGCCAGCAGCTTGGCTCCGGGACAGCACTACGAGCAGTACTTC
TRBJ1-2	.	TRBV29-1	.	CSGDTGNYGYTF	TGCAGCGGGGACACAGGAAACTATGGCTACACCTTC
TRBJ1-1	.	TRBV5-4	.	CASSSSTEIRKAFF	TGTGCCAGCAGCTCCTCGACGGAAATCAGGAAAGCTTTCTTT
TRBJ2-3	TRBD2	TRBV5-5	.	CASSPLLAGVTDTQYF	TGTGCCAGCAGCCCCCTACTAGCGGGGGTCACAGATACGCAGTATTTT
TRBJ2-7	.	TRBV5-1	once	CASSFDSASYEQYF	TGCGCCAGCAGCTTCGACAGTGCATCCTACGAGCAGTACTTC
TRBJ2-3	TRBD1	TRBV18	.	CASSPGDRVVTDTQYF	TGTGCCAGCTCACCGGGTGACAGGGTAGTAACAGATACGCAGTATTTT
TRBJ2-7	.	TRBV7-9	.	CASSLAGAYENWQYF	TGTGCCAGCAGCTTAGCGGGGGCATACGAGAACTGGCAGTACTTC
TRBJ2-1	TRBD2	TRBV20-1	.	CSSEAGNEQFF	TGCAGTTCGGAAGCGGGAAATGAGCAGTTCTTC
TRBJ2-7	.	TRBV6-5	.	CASSYESAIDEQYF	TGTGCCAGCAGTTACGAGAGTGCTATAGACGAGCAGTACTTC
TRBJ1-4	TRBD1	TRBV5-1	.	CASSSGQGNEKLFF	TGCGCCAGCTCTTCCGGACAGGGTAATGAAAAACTGTTTTTT
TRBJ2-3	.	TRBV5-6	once	CASTRDLGTQYF	TGTGCCAGCACCCGGGATCTCGGTACGCAGTATTTT
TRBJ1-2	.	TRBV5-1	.	CASSAGGFANYGYTF	TGCGCCAGCAGCGCCGGAGGCTTCGCTAACTATGGCTACACCTTC
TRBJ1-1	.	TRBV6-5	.	CASSMDRNTEAFF	TGTGCCAGCAGTATGGACAGGAACACTGAAGCTTTCTTT
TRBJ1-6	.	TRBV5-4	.	CASSLDTVGNSPLHF	TGTGCCAGCAGCTTGGATACAGTGGGTAATTCACCCCTCCACTTT
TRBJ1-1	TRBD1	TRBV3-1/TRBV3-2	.	CASSRWRGRQGEAFF	TGTGCCAGCAGCCGGTGGCGCGGAAGACAGGGTGAGGCTTTCTTT
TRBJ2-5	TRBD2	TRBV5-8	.	CASSLVLRGGETQYF	TGTGCCAGCAGCTTGGTTCTTCGCGGGGGTGAGACCCAGTACTTC
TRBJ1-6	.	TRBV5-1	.	CASSLAGRDPPLHF	TGCGCCAGCAGCTTGGCCGGTCGGGATCCACCCCTCCACTTT
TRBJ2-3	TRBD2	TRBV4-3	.	CASSQQGGLAGGPSTDTQYF	TGCGCCAGCAGCCAACAAGGAGGTCTAGCGGGGGGACCTAGCACAGATACGCAGTATTTT
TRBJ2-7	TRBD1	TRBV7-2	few	CASSRRVGQGASYEQYF	TGTGCCAGCAGCCGGCGAGTAGGACAGGGGGCCTCCTACGAGCAGTACTTC
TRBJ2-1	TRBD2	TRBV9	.	CASSVLGLAGGNEQFF	TGTGCCAGCAGCGTCCTGGGACTAGCGGGGGGGAATGAGCAGTTCTTC